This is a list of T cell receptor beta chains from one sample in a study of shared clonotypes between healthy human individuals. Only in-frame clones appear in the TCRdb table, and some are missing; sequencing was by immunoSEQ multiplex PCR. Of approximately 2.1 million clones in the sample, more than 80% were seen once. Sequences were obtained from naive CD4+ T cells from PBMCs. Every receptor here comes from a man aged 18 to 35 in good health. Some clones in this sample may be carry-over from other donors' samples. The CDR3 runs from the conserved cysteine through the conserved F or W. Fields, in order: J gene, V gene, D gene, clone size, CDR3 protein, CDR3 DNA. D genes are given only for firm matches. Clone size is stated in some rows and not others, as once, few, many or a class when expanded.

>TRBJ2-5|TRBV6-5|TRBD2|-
CASTFASGRAGTQYF
TGTGCCAGCACGTTTGCTAGCGGGAGGGCCGGGACCCAGTACTTC
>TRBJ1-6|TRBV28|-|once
CASKSPALNSPLHF
TGTGCCAGCAAAAGTCCAGCTCTAAATTCACCCCTCCACTTT
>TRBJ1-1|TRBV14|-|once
CASSQDLGGVVTEAFF
TGTGCCAGCAGCCAAGATCTAGGAGGCGTCGTCACTGAAGCTTTCTTT
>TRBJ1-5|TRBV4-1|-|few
CASSQGANQPQHF
TGCGCCAGCAGCCAAGGCGCAAATCAGCCCCAGCATTTT
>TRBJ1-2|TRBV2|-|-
CASSENQLGYTF
TGTGCCAGCAGTGAAAACCAATTGGGCTACACCTTC
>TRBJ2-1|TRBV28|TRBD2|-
CASSSLAGVRNEQFF
TGTGCCAGCAGTTCACTAGCGGGAGTTAGGAATGAGCAGTTCTTC
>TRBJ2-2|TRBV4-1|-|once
CASSQENLLGGELFF
TGCGCCAGCAGCCAAGAGAACCTCCTGGGCGGGGAGCTGTTTTTT
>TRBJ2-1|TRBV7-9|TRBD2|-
CASSLGGLAGFYNEQFF
TGTGCCAGCAGCTTAGGGGGACTAGCGGGATTTTACAATGAGCAGTTCTTC
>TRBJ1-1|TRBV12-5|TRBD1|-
CASGLGGSDRAGAEAFF
TGTGCTAGTGGTTTGGGGGGATCGGACAGGGCTGGCGCTGAAGCTTTCTTT
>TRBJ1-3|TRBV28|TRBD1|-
CASRDPGQAVYF
TGTGCCAGCAGAGACCCGGGACAGGCTGTTTATTTT
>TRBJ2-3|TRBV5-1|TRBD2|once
CASSFTLAGGPDTQYF
TGCGCCAGCAGCTTCACACTAGCGGGAGGGCCGGATACGCAGTATTTT
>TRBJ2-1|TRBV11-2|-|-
CASSPHWGEAYNEQFF
TGTGCCAGCAGCCCGCATTGGGGGGAGGCCTACAATGAGCAGTTCTTC
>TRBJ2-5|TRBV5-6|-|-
CASSFMGGETQYF
TGTGCCAGCAGCTTCATGGGTGGAGAGACCCAGTACTTC
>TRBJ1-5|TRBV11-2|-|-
CASSPGHLSNQPQHF
TGTGCCAGCAGCCCGGGACACCTAAGCAATCAGCCCCAGCATTTT
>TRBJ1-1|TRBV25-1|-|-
CASSSRTEAFF
TGTGCCAGCAGTTCGAGAACTGAAGCTTTCTTT
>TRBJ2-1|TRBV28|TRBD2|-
CASSLRLAGNYNEQFF
TGTGCCAGCAGTTTACGACTAGCGGGGAATTACAATGAGCAGTTCTTC
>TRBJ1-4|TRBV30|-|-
CAWSRAGGRDGEKLFF
TGTGCCTGGAGTCGAGCGGGTGGGCGGGACGGTGAAAAACTGTTTTTT
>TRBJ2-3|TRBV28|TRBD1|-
CASRPRDREADTQYF
TGTGCCAGCAGGCCGCGGGACAGGGAAGCAGATACGCAGTATTTT
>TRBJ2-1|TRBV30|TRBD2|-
CAWRVGASGYNEQFF
TGTGCCTGGAGGGTCGGGGCTAGCGGCTACAATGAGCAGTTCTTC
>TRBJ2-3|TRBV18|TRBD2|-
CASSPPLAGVLDTQYF
TGTGCCAGCTCACCACCCCTAGCGGGAGTTTTAGATACGCAGTATTTT
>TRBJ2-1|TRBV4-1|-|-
CASTKDPVTYNEQFF
TGCGCCAGCACCAAGGACCCCGTTACCTACAATGAGCAGTTCTTC
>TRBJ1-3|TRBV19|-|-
CASSPGSATPFSGNTIYF
TGTGCCAGTAGTCCAGGGTCCGCGACCCCCTTCTCTGGAAACACCATATATTTT
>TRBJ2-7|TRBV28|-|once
CASGQGRYEQYF
TGTGCCAGCGGTCAGGGGCGCTACGAGCAGTACTTC
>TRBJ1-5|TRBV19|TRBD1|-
CASSRKGQRNQPQHF
TGTGCCAGTAGTAGAAAGGGACAGAGAAATCAGCCCCAGCATTTT
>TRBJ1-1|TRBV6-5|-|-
CASQPTVGGPEAFF
TGTGCCAGCCAACCTACGGTGGGGGGACCTGAAGCTTTCTTT
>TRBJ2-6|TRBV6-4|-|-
CASGTFAGANVLTF
TGTGCCAGCGGGACGTTCGCTGGGGCCAACGTCCTGACTTTC
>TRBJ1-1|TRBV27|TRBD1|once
CASSWDRLNTEAFF
TGTGCCAGCAGTTGGGACAGACTGAACACTGAAGCTTTCTTT
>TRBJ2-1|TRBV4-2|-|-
CASSPPTSSYNEQFF
TGTGCCAGCAGCCCTCCAACGAGCTCCTACAATGAGCAGTTCTTC
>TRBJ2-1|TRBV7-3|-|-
CASSPQMGYNEQFF
TGTGCCAGCAGCCCCCAGATGGGCTACAATGAGCAGTTCTTC